What follows are 10 T cell receptor beta chains derived from one specimen sequenced in a study of T cell repertoires in cytomegalovirus infection. Using its own MiXCR run on the reads, TCRdb lists one record per CDR3 protein. Of 150,000 to 200,000 distinct CDR3 sequences detected, approximately 30% appear once; the ten largest clones hold roughly 32%. Sequencing was carried out using PBMCs. The source is a human donor in good health (CMV status not recorded). Some clones in this sample may be carry-over from other donors' samples.

This clonotype was seen repeatedly, ten times or more. The rearrangement uses TRBV7-9 and TRBJ2-3; 7 positions match TRBD1. The CDR3 has 15 amino acids. CDR1 SEHNR and CDR2 FQNEAQ come from the germline V gene (reference sequence). The V segment lost 1 base and the J segment 2 bases; nucleotides outside the gene matches: 3. The CDR3 DNA is TGTGCCAGCAGCTTAGGGGACAGCCTCACAGATACGCAGTATTTT. Amino acid sequence: CASSLGDSLTDTQYF.

This rearrangement joins TRBV3-1 to TRBJ2-1; tentatively, D is TRBD1 (6 bases). The CDR3 is made up of 14 amino acids. CDR1 and CDR2 from the germline V gene are LGHDT and YNNKEL (reference sequence). Trimming stripped 3 bases from V and 7 bases from J, with 13 bases between. DNA of the CDR3: TGTGCCAGCAGCCACCGACAGGCCACAAATGAGCAGTTCTTC. Translation: CASSHRQATNEQFF.

V gene TRBV4-3 combines with J gene TRBJ1-2; D is undetermined. CDR3 length equals 13 residues. Trimming shortened V by 4 bases and J by 8 bases, and 14 bases separated the two germline ends. Germline V gene lookup returns CDR1 LGHNA and CDR2 YSLEER. The CDR3 here is CASSPFGAGGYTF. For the CDR3, the DNA is TGCGCCAGCAGCCCCTTCGGAGCGGGGGGCTACACCTTC.

The chain recombines TRBV2 with TRBJ2-5, with 7 positions matching TRBD2. Trimming at V came to 6 bases and at J to 2 bases, leaving 6 bases not matched to a gene. The length of the CDR3 is 14 residues. Germline V gene lookup returns CDR1 SNHLY and CDR2 FYNNEI. DNA for the CDR3: TGTGCCAGCAGAACGGAGCGGGGACAAGAGACCCAGTACTTC. Translating gives CASRTERGQETQYF.

This clonotype appeared many times. This chain connects TRBV7-2 to TRBJ2-1; 9 bases match TRBD2. The J segment lost 6 bases and the V segment lost 6 bases, leaving 9 bases of the junction unmatched. CDR1 is SGHTA, CDR2 FQGNSA, per germline. CDR3 length equals 15 residues. DNA of the CDR3: TGTGCCAGCAGGCGCGGGGGGGCCTTGGGCAATGAGCAGTTCTTC. Translation: CASRRGGALGNEQFF.

This clonotype was seen more than once but under ten times. CDR3 DNA sequence: TGTGCCAGCAGCTCGGCGAGAACTAATGAAAAACTGTTTTTT. Residues: CASSSARTNEKLFF. The rearrangement joins TRBV5-4 to TRBJ1-4; no reliable D call. Germline V lookup: CDR1 SGHNT, CDR2 YYREEE (reference sequence). V lost 3 bases and J lost 1, with 7 bases in between. The CDR3 consists of 14 residues.

The V call is TRBV29-1, the J call TRBJ2-3, with D perhaps matching TRBD1 (6 bases). CDR3 length: 14 residues. Trimming left V 8 bases short and J 9 bases short, with 24 bases between. The germline V gene has CDR1 SQVTM and CDR2 ANQGSEA. This CDR3 reads CSSSQSGTSGTQYF. The CDR3, as DNA: TGCAGCTCCTCCCAGTCCGGGACATCAGGCACGCAGTATTTT.

The CDR3 bases are TGTGCCAGCAGTTTAGGGCCGGGCTCGGGCAATGAGCAGTTCTTC. Translation: CASSLGPGSGNEQFF. The chain carries TRBV12-3 or TRBV12-4 and TRBJ2-1, with D unclear. CDR3 length: 15 amino acids. With 1 base removed from V and 6 bases from J, the gap between germline ends came to 13 bases.

Only a few counts were recorded for this clonotype. The rearrangement uses TRBV5-6 and TRBJ2-7; perhaps TRBD1 as D (6 bases). CDR1 and CDR2 (germline): SGHDT, YYEEEE. This CDR3 region has 14 residues. V was clipped by 4 bases and J by 5 bases, with 16 bases between them. In DNA form, the CDR3 reads TGTGCCAGCAGCATGACAGGTCCCCCCCACGAGCAGTACTTC. This translates into CASSMTGPPHEQYF.

This clonotype was observed a handful of times. The chain links TRBV12-3 or TRBV12-4 to TRBJ2-4, with D unresolved. V lost 1 base, J lost 7 bases, and 14 bases lay in between. The CDR3 runs to 15 residues. CDR3 residues: CASSLGSDLRNIQYF. CDR3 nucleotide sequence: TGTGCCAGCAGTTTAGGCAGCGACCTGAGGAACATTCAGTACTTC.